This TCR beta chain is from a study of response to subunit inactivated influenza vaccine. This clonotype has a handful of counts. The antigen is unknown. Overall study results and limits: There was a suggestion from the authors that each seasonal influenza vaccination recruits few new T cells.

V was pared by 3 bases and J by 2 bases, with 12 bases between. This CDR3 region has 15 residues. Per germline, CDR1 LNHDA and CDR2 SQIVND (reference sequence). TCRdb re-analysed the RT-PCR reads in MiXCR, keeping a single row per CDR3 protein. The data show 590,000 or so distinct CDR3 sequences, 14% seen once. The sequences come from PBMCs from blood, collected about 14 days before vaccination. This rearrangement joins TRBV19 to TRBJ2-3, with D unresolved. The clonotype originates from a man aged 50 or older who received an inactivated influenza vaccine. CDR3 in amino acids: CASSMGGQYTDTQYF. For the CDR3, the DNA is TGTGCCAGTAGTATGGGCGGCCAATACACAGATACGCAGTATTTT.